Listed below are T cell receptor beta chains from one sample, sequenced in a study of blood T cell repertoires in COVID-19. Sequencing was performed with immunoSEQ multiplex PCR; in TCRdb, only in-frame clones are kept and a portion is missing. The sample includes 150,000 to 200,000 clones, around 80% seen only once; the top ten take 10% to 15%. Sequencing input: PBMCs or T cells enriched from blood (not recorded which). These receptor sequences come from a woman aged 60 to 75 who had recovered from COVID-19. The CDR3 runs from the conserved cysteine through the conserved F or W. The D gene is left open where the match is weak. The size field is filled for only some rows; it gives once, few, many or a size class.

clone size	V gene	J gene	D gene	CDR3 protein	CDR3 DNA
few	TRBV30	TRBJ2-2	TRBD1	CAWSSQGVNTGELFF	TGTGCCTGGAGTTCTCAGGGGGTGAACACCGGGGAGCTGTTTTTT
.	TRBV7-8	TRBJ2-1	TRBD2	CASSPSGGASYNEQFF	TGTGCCAGCAGCCCTAGCGGGGGGGCATCCTACAATGAGCAGTTCTTC
.	TRBV6-5	TRBJ2-4	TRBD1	CASRRTGLAKNIQYF	TGTGCCAGCAGAAGGACAGGTCTAGCCAAAAACATTCAGTACTTC
.	TRBV5-1	TRBJ2-2	TRBD1	CASSLGAGGNTGELFF	TGCGCCAGCAGCTTGGGGGCAGGGGGAAACACCGGGGAGCTGTTTTTT
.	TRBV18	TRBJ2-7	.	CASSHGASSYEQYF	TGTGCCAGCTCCCATGGGGCCTCCTCCTACGAGCAGTACTTC
.	TRBV7-2	TRBJ1-2	TRBD1	CASSVDRGPVGYGYTF	TGTGCCAGCAGCGTGGACAGGGGCCCTGTTGGCTATGGCTACACCTTC
few	TRBV5-5	TRBJ1-5	.	CASSPLEGGDQPQHF	TGTGCCAGCAGCCCCCTGGAGGGGGGGGATCAGCCCCAGCATTTT
.	TRBV10-3	TRBJ1-1	.	CASREGVNAAFF	TGTGCCTCCAGGGAGGGGGTAAATGCGGCTTTCTTT
.	TRBV5-1	TRBJ2-1	.	CASSSGLRSSYNEQFF	TGCGCCAGCAGTTCCGGACTCCGGAGCTCCTACAATGAGCAGTTCTTC
.	TRBV9	TRBJ2-3	TRBD2	CASSVHPHEAGTSTDTQYF	TGTGCCAGCAGCGTCCACCCTCACGAAGCGGGGACTAGCACAGATACGCAGTATTTT
.	TRBV6-5	TRBJ2-5	.	CASSVSRQETQYF	TGTGCCAGCAGCGTCTCGCGACAAGAGACCCAGTACTTC
.	TRBV25-1	TRBJ1-2	TRBD1	CASSRDRGSYGYTF	TGTGCCAGCAGCCGGGACAGGGGAAGTTATGGCTACACCTTC
.	TRBV11-2	TRBJ2-7	.	CASSPIGGRAYEQYF	TGTGCCAGCAGCCCCATAGGGGGTAGGGCCTACGAGCAGTACTTC
.	TRBV5-1	TRBJ2-1	TRBD2	CASSLGLAGGFSYNEQFF	TGCGCCAGCAGCTTGGGACTAGCGGGAGGCTTCTCCTACAATGAGCAGTTCTTC
few	TRBV2	TRBJ1-3	.	CASSESPGSSGNTIYF	TGTGCCAGCAGTGAATCACCGGGGAGCTCTGGAAACACCATATATTTT
.	TRBV9	TRBJ2-2	TRBD2	CASSVLAGGDTGELFF	TGTGCCAGCAGCGTCCTAGCGGGGGGTGACACCGGGGAGCTGTTTTTT
.	TRBV9	TRBJ2-3	TRBD1	CASSTGGVTDTQYF	TGTGCCAGCAGCACAGGGGGCGTAACAGATACGCAGTATTTT
.	TRBV3-1/TRBV3-2	TRBJ2-1	TRBD1	CASSQDPTTGGRKEQFF	TGTGCCAGCAGCCAAGATCCAACGACAGGGGGAAGGAAGGAGCAGTTCTTC
.	TRBV7-2	TRBJ1-3	.	CASSLGGGLGNTIYF	TGTGCCAGCAGCTTAGGCGGGGGGCTTGGAAACACCATATATTTT
.	TRBV7-9	TRBJ1-2	TRBD1	CASSSDRGLLGYTF	TGTGCCAGCAGCTCCGACAGGGGGCTACTGGGCTACACCTTC
.	TRBV5-6	TRBJ2-3	TRBD2	CASSNDVLREVDTQYF	TGTGCCAGCAGCAACGACGTCTTGCGGGAGGTGGATACGCAGTATTTT
.	TRBV3-1/TRBV3-2	TRBJ2-7	.	CASSQDWGGLLYEQYF	TGTGCCAGCAGCCAAGATTGGGGGGGCCTTCTCTACGAGCAGTACTTC
.	TRBV15	TRBJ2-5	.	CATSRERWYLETQYF	TGTGCCACCAGCAGAGAGCGGTGGTACTTAGAGACCCAGTACTTC
.	TRBV5-4	TRBJ2-2	TRBD1	CASSFRTGTGGFAGELFF	TGTGCCAGCAGTTTCCGCACCGGGACAGGGGGCTTTGCCGGGGAGCTGTTTTTT
once	TRBV5-1	TRBJ2-5	.	CASSLDPPPAAQYF	TGCGCCAGCAGCTTGGATCCACCGCCGGCGGCCCAGTACTTC
.	TRBV5-1	TRBJ1-1	.	CASSLEAGVAFF	TGCGCCAGCAGCCTGGAGGCAGGGGTGGCTTTCTTT
.	TRBV2	TRBJ1-5	.	CASSEAAGDQPQHF	TGTGCCAGCAGTGAAGCGGCAGGGGACCAGCCCCAGCATTTT
.	TRBV28	TRBJ1-2	.	CASRMAELFYGYTF	TGTGCCAGCCGAATGGCGGAACTCTTTTATGGCTACACCTTC
.	TRBV2	TRBJ2-3	TRBD1	CASRGTDTSTDTQYF	TGTGCCAGCAGGGGGACAGATACTAGCACAGATACGCAGTATTTT
.	TRBV2	TRBJ2-7	.	CASSELDNSGEQYF	TGTGCCAGCAGTGAGTTAGATAACTCGGGGGAGCAGTACTTC
.	TRBV11-3	TRBJ2-1	.	CASSLEGDTRTNEQFF	TGTGCCAGCAGCTTAGAGGGAGACACCCGGACCAATGAGCAGTTCTTC
.	TRBV12-3/TRBV12-4	TRBJ1-2	TRBD1	CASSYGTGDGYTF	TGTGCCAGCAGCTACGGGACAGGGGATGGCTACACCTTC
once	TRBV27	TRBJ1-4	TRBD1	CASRQGTTNEKLFF	TGTGCCAGCAGACAGGGGACAACTAATGAAAAACTGTTTTTT
.	TRBV21-1	TRBJ2-7	.	CASSKRPLTGVTYEQYF	TGTGCCAGCAGCAAGCGTCCCTTGACAGGGGTAACCTACGAGCAGTACTTC
.	TRBV27	TRBJ1-6	.	CASSPRGDSPLHF	TGTGCCAGCAGCCCCAGGGGTGATTCACCCCTCCACTTT
.	TRBV7-9	TRBJ2-2	TRBD1	CASSPQGVNTGELFF	TGTGCCAGCAGCCCACAGGGGGTAAACACCGGGGAGCTGTTTTTT
.	TRBV19	TRBJ1-1	.	CASSLRGSEAEAFF	TGTGCCAGTAGTCTAAGGGGGTCGGAGGCTGAAGCTTTCTTT
many	TRBV2	TRBJ2-1	TRBD2	CASLLAGEEQFF	TGTGCCAGCTTGCTAGCGGGGGAAGAGCAGTTCTTC
.	TRBV6-5	TRBJ1-1	.	CASRPGQNTEAFF	TGTGCCAGCAGGCCGGGACAGAACACTGAAGCTTTCTTT
.	TRBV29-1	TRBJ1-2	.	CSVVAVRYGYTF	TGCAGCGTTGTGGCAGTTCGCTATGGCTACACCTTC
.	TRBV6-5	TRBJ1-5	.	CASSYGGNQPQHF	TGTGCCAGCAGTTATGGGGGGAATCAGCCCCAGCATTTT
.	TRBV2	TRBJ1-2	.	CASGEPGRIYGYTF	TGTGCCAGCGGGGAACCGGGGAGGATTTATGGCTACACCTTC
.	TRBV6-2/TRBV6-3	TRBJ2-2	.	CASSYRTYTGELFF	TGTGCCAGCAGTTACCGGACTTACACCGGGGAGCTGTTTTTT
.	TRBV18	TRBJ2-3	TRBD2	CASSLWTSGNDDTQYF	TGTGCCAGCTCACTCTGGACTAGCGGCAATGACGATACGCAGTATTTT
.	TRBV5-4	TRBJ1-1	TRBD1	CASSTPGTGNTEAFF	TGTGCCAGCAGCACCCCCGGGACAGGGAACACTGAAGCTTTCTTT
.	TRBV3-1/TRBV3-2	TRBJ1-6	.	CASSQDSRPRGPLHF	TGTGCCAGCAGCCAAGATAGTCGGCCGAGGGGGCCCCTCCACTTT
once	TRBV28	TRBJ2-1	.	CASSLSNEQFF	TGTGCCAGCAGTTTATCGAATGAGCAGTTCTTC
few	TRBV10-3	TRBJ1-2	TRBD1	CAISEGTGLYTF	TGTGCCATCAGTGAGGGGACAGGCCTCTACACCTTC
.	TRBV4-2	TRBJ2-7	.	CASSQDSGREQYF	TGTGCCAGCAGCCAAGATTCAGGGCGGGAGCAGTACTTC
.	TRBV7-2	TRBJ2-2	.	CASSFKAYTGELFF	TGTGCCAGCAGCTTCAAAGCGTACACCGGGGAGCTGTTTTTT
.	TRBV19	TRBJ2-5	.	CASSYTRGETQYF	TGTGCCAGTAGTTATACCAGGGGAGAGACCCAGTACTTC
.	TRBV2	TRBJ1-1	.	CASSQEQAFMNTEAFF	TGTGCCAGCAGCCAAGAACAGGCCTTTATGAACACTGAAGCTTTCTTT
.	TRBV24-1	TRBJ1-5	.	CATKSTAPGEPQHF	TGTGCCACCAAATCGACAGCCCCAGGAGAGCCCCAGCATTTT
once	TRBV6-5	TRBJ1-4	.	CASTRRGGGEEKLFF	TGTGCCAGCACCAGAAGAGGGGGTGGGGAGGAAAAACTGTTTTTT
.	TRBV9	TRBJ2-3	.	CASSVAVTDTQYF	TGTGCCAGCAGCGTGGCGGTTACAGATACGCAGTATTTT
.	TRBV6-5	TRBJ2-3	.	CASRTSLRGADTQYF	TGTGCCAGCAGAACTAGCCTCCGTGGCGCAGATACGCAGTATTTT
.	TRBV6-1	TRBJ1-1	.	CASSEYGNTEAFF	TGTGCCAGCAGTGAGTACGGGAACACTGAAGCTTTCTTT